This entry lists 5 T cell receptor beta chains sequenced from one sample in a study of regulatory T cells in long-lasting Graves disease. Stated time point: newly diagnosed GD, antithyroid drugs for less than 3 months. The TCR library used RNA extracted from PBMCs. Arm-PCR of CDR3 regions with iRepertoire HTBI primers generated TCR beta libraries. TCRdb re-analysed the multiplex PCR reads in MiXCR, keeping a single row per CDR3 protein. The sample lists 350,000 to 550,000 distinct CDR3 sequences, 14% occurring once. The data were also submitted as part of a second study, on T cells in Graves' hyperthyroidism and ophthalmopathy.

The sequencing here drew on peripheral blood mononuclear cells (PBMCs), taken at new diagnosis, from a patient treated with antithyroid drugs. These TCRs come from a woman aged 45-65 years with Graves disease.

This clonotype was found many times. This chain links TRBV2 with TRBJ2-3, with 12 bases matching TRBD2. The germline gives CDR1 SNHLY, CDR2 FYNNEI. J gave up 4 bases and V 4 bases, and 6 bases lay outside the gene matches. There are 16 residues in the CDR3. The CDR3 region has the DNA TGTGCCAGCAGTGTCACTAGCGGGAGGATGTCAGATACGCAGTATTTT. This encodes CASSVTSGRMSDTQYF.

This clonotype came up many times. The chain carries TRBV5-1 and TRBJ1-5; D gene unclear. The CDR3 totals 17 residues. Looked up from germline, CDR1 is SGHRS and CDR2 is YFSETQ. The ends were cut back, 0 bases at V and 1 base at J, with 14 bases in the middle. The DNA of the CDR3 is TGCGCCAGCAGCTTGGGAGAGGGCTCAAGAAGCAATCAGCCCCAGCATTTT. This encodes CASSLGEGSRSNQPQHF.

This clonotype was seen more than once but under ten times. The J gene is TRBJ2-1, the V gene TRBV7-3; D call uncertain. CDR3 length: 14 residues. The germline V gene has CDR1 SGHTA and CDR2 FQGTGA. Trimming stripped 4 bases from V and 10 bases from J, with 17 bases between. The CDR3 spells CASSSVLGPVEQFF. The CDR3 DNA reads TGTGCCAGCAGCTCAGTCTTAGGGCCAGTGGAGCAGTTCTTC.

About this clonotype: A read error may be the cause here, since a much bigger clone is one base away. J is TRBJ2-3 and V is TRBV29-1, with D tentatively TRBD1 or TRBD2 (7 bases each). Between the trimmed V and J ends, which lost 1 base and 0 bases, there was a span of 17 bases. In germline, CDR1 is SQVTM, CDR2 ANQGSEA. This CDR3 is built from 17 residues. The CDR3 region has the DNA TGCAGCGTTGAAGGGGACAGCCAGCGGGGAAGCACAGATACGCAGTATTTT. This sequence encodes CSVEGDSQRGSTDTQYF.

On this clonotype itself: A much more abundant neighbour one base away suggests this may be a read error. This rearrangement joins TRBV6-5 to TRBJ2-7; 10 bases fit TRBD1. This CDR3 is built from 15 residues. Germline CDR1 reads MNHEY; CDR2 reads SVGAGI. CDR3 amino acids: CAGSYGGQGAYEQYF. Written as DNA, the CDR3 is TGTGCCGGCAGTTACGGCGGACAGGGGGCCTACGAGCAGTACTTC.